These 18 T cell receptor beta chains were sequenced from one sample in a study of regulatory T cells in long-lasting Graves disease. According to the study, TCR beta libraries were built with iRepertoire HTBI primers and CDR3-region Arm-PCR. TCRdb processed the multiplex PCR reads anew with MiXCR; each CDR3 protein has one entry. This table has around 250,000 distinct CDR3 sequences, 20% to 25% appearing once. Time point specified: newly diagnosed GD, antithyroid drugs for less than 3 months. The TCR library was made from RNA extracted from PBMCs. Sequenced here: peripheral blood mononuclear cells (PBMCs), sampled at new diagnosis, from a patient treated with antithyroid drugs. The receptors derive from a female donor with Graves disease.

This clonotype was seen ten or more times. The V and J genes are TRBV29-1 and TRBJ2-7; 8 bases agree with TRBD2. Germline lookup yields CDR1 SQVTM and CDR2 ANQGSEA. The CDR3 consists of 13 residues. V trimming: 4 bases; J trimming: 7 bases; junction bases outside the gene matches: 9. The CDR3 bases are TGCAGCGTTGTGCGGGGCGGGGGGAAAGAGCAGTACTTC. It codes for CSVVRGGGKEQYF.

This clonotype was picked up many times. Germline and junction disagree at one end, which may indicate a read error. The chain carries TRBV5-1 and TRBJ2-7; D not certain. This CDR3 is built from 15 residues. The V gene's germline CDR1 is SGHRS and CDR2 YFSETQ. CDR3 in DNA: TGTGCCAGCAGCTTTGGGTCCGGGCAGGACCACGAGCAGTACTTC. This translates into CASSFGSGQDHEQYF.

This clonotype occurred a few times. The chain has TRBV4-1 and TRBJ1-2; 11 bases line up with TRBD1. Trimming cost V 1 base and J 4 bases; bases outside gene matches: 11. This CDR3 is 18 amino acids long. Germline V lookup: CDR1 MGHRA, CDR2 YSYEKL. This CDR3 reads CASSQVKGQGARVYGYTF. The CDR3 region has the DNA TGCGCCAGCAGCCAAGTAAAAGGACAGGGGGCGCGGGTCTATGGCTACACCTTC.

This clonotype was detected many times. This chain connects TRBV4-1 to TRBJ2-2, with D possibly being TRBD2 (7 bases). The V end was cut by 2 bases, the J end by 7 bases, with 20 bases between. The CDR3 totals 17 residues. The germline V gene has CDR1 MGHRA and CDR2 YSYEKL. CDR3 sequence (DNA): TGCGCCAGCAGCCAAAATCTTCGGGGGGCGCGAATCGGGGAGCTGTTTTTT. It specifies CASSQNLRGARIGELFF.

With regard to this clonotype: One base away lies a much larger clone, so this may be a sequencing read error. The rearrangement uses TRBV18 and TRBJ1-1; no clear D. CDR1 is KGHSH, CDR2 LQKENI, per germline. This CDR3 contains 15 residues. Trimming cost V 2 bases and J 0 bases, with 10 bases left between them. The CDR3 DNA reads TGTGCCAGCTCACCAAAGGGCAGCTTGAACACTGAAGCTTTCTTT. Translated: CASSPKGSLNTEAFF.

On this clonotype: A far larger clone is one nucleotide away, so this likely arose from a read error. CDR3 DNA: TGTGCCAGCAGAACCAGTACGACTCATTCACCCCTCCACTTT. Amino acids: CASRTSTTHSPLHF. The V and J genes are TRBV6-2 or TRBV6-3 and TRBJ1-6, with D uncertain. Germline CDR1 reads MNHEY; CDR2 reads SVGEGT. Between the trimmed V and J ends, which lost 6 bases and 8 bases, there was a span of 14 bases. The CDR3 totals 14 residues.

This clonotype was counted only a few times. The rearrangement joins TRBV14 to TRBJ2-7; perhaps TRBD1 as D (6 bases). Germline values: CDR1 SGHDN, CDR2 FVKESK. Trimming took off 6 bases at V and 2 bases at J, with 11 bases between the two ends. The CDR3 covers 13 residues. This chain's CDR3 is CASSRRGTYEQYF. The CDR3 DNA follows: TGTGCCAGCAGTCGCAGGGGAACCTACGAGCAGTACTTC.

The gene calls are TRBV4-3 and TRBJ1-1, with D hard to call. V was pared by 1 base and J by 3 bases, with 9 bases between. Germline values: CDR1 LGHNA, CDR2 YSLEER. This CDR3 comprises 14 residues. CDR3 nucleotides: TGCGCCAGCAGCCAAGTCCGGCGGTACACTGAAGCTTTCTTT. It encodes CASSQVRRYTEAFF.

This clonotype has ten or more counts. The chain carries TRBV14 and TRBJ2-5; no firm D call. The CDR3 spans 13 residues. Germline V CDR1 and CDR2: SGHDN, FVKESK. V was cut by 4 bases and J by 5 bases, with 11 bases left in between. CDR3 amino acids: CASSRQIGETQYF. CDR3 in DNA: TGTGCCAGCAGCCGTCAAATTGGGGAGACCCAGTACTTC.

Of note for this clonotype: A read error may account for a junction end that differs from germline. The chain links TRBV6-5 to TRBJ1-6; TRBD1 agrees at 7 bases. CDR1 is MNHEY, CDR2 SVGAGI, per germline. The length of the CDR3 is 13 residues. The CDR3 coding sequence is TGTGCCAGCAGTTACCAGGGACAGCTTGACCTCCGCTTT. Its protein is CASSYQGQLDLRF.

This clonotype has a count of ten or more. The chain is built from TRBV5-1 and TRBJ2-4; D is unclear. Germline V gene lookup returns CDR1 SGHRS and CDR2 YFSETQ. The CDR3 is 15 amino acids. Trimming removed 4 bases from V and 0 bases from J, with 11 bases in between. The CDR3 loop is CASSPYGAAKNIQYF. CDR3 coding DNA: TGCGCCAGCAGCCCCTACGGCGCAGCCAAAAACATTCAGTACTTC. The entire variable domain, with the rest obtained from reference TRBV5-1 and TRBJ2-4, is as follows: KAGVTQTPRYLIKTRGQQVTLSCSPISGHRSVSWYQQTPGQGLQFLFEYFSETQRNKGNFPGRFSGRQFSNSRSEMNVSTLELGDSALYLCASSPYGAAKNIQYFGAGTRLSVL.

This clonotype was observed at least ten times. The rearrangement links TRBV7-6 to TRBJ2-1; D gene ambiguous. The CDR3 has 13 amino acids. The V gene lost 5 bases and the J gene lost 4 bases, with 9 bases spanning the gap. Germline-derived CDR1 and CDR2 are SGHVS and FNYEAQ. CDR3 DNA: TGTGCCAGCAGCCCCCGGCGTTACAATGAGCAGTTCTTC. Its translation is CASSPRRYNEQFF.

This rearrangement joins TRBV5-5 to TRBJ2-2; a weak D match, TRBD2 (6 bases). CDR1 SGHKS and CDR2 YYEKEE come from the germline V gene (reference sequence). V lost 0 bases and J 5 bases, leaving 11 bases between the germline ends. CDR3 length: 15 amino acids. CDR3 in amino acids: CASSLAERVTGELFF. The CDR3 DNA follows: TGTGCCAGCAGCTTGGCAGAGCGGGTGACCGGGGAGCTGTTTTTT.

The CDR3 DNA reads TGTGCCAGCAGCTCGACCCCGGGACAGGCTAATGAAAAACTGTTTTTT. Its protein product is CASSSTPGQANEKLFF. This chain uses TRBV5-5 with TRBJ1-4; 8 nucleotides align to TRBD1. With 3 bases clipped from V and 3 bases from J, the junction kept 7 bases outside the gene matches. The CDR3 is 16 residues long. Per germline, CDR1 SGHKS and CDR2 YYEKEE (reference sequence). The full variable domain, in which reference TRBV5-5 and TRBJ1-4 provide the parts outside the CDR3, is DAGVTQSPTHLIKTRGQQVTLRCSPISGHKSVSWYQQVLGQGPQFIFQYYEKEERGRGNFPDRFSARQFPNYSSELNVNALLLGDSALYLCASSSTPGQANEKLFFGSGTQLSVL.

The sample holds a few counts of this clonotype. This rearrangement joins TRBV19 to TRBJ1-1, with 10 bases fitting TRBD1. J lost 9 bases, V lost 3 bases, and 16 bases had no gene match. The CDR3 runs to 17 residues. CDR1 and CDR2 from the germline V gene are LNHDA and SQIVND (reference sequence). The CDR3 spells CASSISWTGGQRTQAFF. The CDR3 DNA follows: TGTGCCAGTAGTATTTCCTGGACAGGGGGACAGAGAACCCAAGCTTTCTTT.

This clonotype was seen only a few times. The chain combines TRBV7-2 with TRBJ2-7; 8 bases match TRBD1. Trimming cost V 5 bases and J 2 bases; bases outside gene matches: 11. This CDR3 spans 16 amino acids. Germline loops: CDR1 SGHTA, CDR2 FQGNSA. In DNA form, the CDR3 reads TGTGCCAGCAGCCTACCGAGGGACAGGCTAACCTACGAGCAGTACTTC. It yields the protein CASSLPRDRLTYEQYF. Supplemented by reference TRBV7-2 and TRBJ2-7, the full variable domain reads GAGVSQSPSNKVTEKGKDVELRCDPISGHTALYWYRQSLGQGLEFLIYFQGNSAPDKSGLPSDRFSAERTGGSVSTLTIQRTQQEDSAVYLCASSLPRDRLTYEQYFGPGTRLTVT.

About this clonotype itself: Given a far larger clone just one base away, this is likely a sequencing read error. This chain joins TRBV7-2 and TRBJ2-1, with 13 bases aligning to TRBD2. The CDR3 covers 15 residues. Per the germline V gene, CDR1 is SGHTA and CDR2 is FQGNSA. CDR3 sequence (DNA): TGTGCCGGCAGCCAGGGACTAGCGGGAAACAATGAGCAGTTCTTC. This sequence encodes CAGSQGLAGNNEQFF.

V and J are TRBV7-2 and TRBJ2-1; D perhaps matches TRBD2 (6 bases). This CDR3 is 15 amino acids long. V lost 5 bases to trimming and J lost 3 bases, with 14 bases between them. Per germline, CDR1 SGHTA and CDR2 FQGNSA. CDR3 region: CASSQRRGFYNEQFF. CDR3 sequence (DNA): TGTGCCAGCAGCCAGCGGCGGGGCTTCTACAATGAGCAGTTCTTC.